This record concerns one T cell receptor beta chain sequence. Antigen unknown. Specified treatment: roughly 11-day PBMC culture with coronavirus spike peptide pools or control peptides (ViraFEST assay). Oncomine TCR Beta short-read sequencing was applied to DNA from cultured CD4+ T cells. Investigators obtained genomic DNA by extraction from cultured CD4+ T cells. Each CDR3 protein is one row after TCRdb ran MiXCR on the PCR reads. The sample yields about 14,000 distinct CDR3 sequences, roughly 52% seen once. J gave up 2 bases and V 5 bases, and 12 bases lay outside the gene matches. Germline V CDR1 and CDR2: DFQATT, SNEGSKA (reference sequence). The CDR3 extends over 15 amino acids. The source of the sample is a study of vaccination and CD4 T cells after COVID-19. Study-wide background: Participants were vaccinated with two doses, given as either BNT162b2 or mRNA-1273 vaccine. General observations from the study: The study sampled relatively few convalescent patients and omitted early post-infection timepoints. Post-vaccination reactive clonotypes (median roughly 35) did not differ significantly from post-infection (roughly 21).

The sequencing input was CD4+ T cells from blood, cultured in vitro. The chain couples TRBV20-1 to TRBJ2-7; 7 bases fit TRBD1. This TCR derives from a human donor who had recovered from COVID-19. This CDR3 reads CSAGDLRGRTYEQYF. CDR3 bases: TGCAGTGCTGGGGACCTCAGGGGGAGAACCTACGAGCAGTACTTC.